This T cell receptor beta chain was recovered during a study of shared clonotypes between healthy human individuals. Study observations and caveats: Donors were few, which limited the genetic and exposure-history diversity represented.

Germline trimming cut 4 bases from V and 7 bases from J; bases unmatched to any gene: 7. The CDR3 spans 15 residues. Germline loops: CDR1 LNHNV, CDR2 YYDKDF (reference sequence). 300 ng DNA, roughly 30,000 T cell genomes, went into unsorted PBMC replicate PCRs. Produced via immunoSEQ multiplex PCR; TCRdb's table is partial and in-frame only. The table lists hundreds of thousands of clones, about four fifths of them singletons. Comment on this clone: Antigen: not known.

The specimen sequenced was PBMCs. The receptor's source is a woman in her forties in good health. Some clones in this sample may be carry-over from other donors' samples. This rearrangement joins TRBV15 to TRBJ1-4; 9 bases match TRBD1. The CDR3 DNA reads TGTGCCACCAGCACCCTACAGGGGGCAAGTGAAAAACTGTTTTTT. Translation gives CATSTLQGASEKLFF. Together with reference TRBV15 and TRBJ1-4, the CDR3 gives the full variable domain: DAMVIQNPRYQVTQFGKPVTLSCSQTLNHNVMYWYQQKSSQAPKLLFHYYDKDFNNEADTPDNFQSRRPNTSFCFLDIRSPGLGDTAMYLCATSTLQGASEKLFFGSGTQLSVL.